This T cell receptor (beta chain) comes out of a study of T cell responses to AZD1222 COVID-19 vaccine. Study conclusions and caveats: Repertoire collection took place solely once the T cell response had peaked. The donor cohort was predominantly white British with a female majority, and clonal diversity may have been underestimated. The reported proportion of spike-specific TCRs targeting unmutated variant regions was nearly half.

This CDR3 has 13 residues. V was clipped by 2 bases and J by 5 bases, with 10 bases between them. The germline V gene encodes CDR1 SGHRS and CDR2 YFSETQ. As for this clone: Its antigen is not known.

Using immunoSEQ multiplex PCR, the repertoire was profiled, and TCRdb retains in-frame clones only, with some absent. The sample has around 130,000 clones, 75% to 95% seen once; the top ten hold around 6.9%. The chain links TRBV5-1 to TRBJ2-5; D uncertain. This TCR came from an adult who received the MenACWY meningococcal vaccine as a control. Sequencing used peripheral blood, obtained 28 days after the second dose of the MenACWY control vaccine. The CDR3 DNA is TGCGCCAGCAGCTTCCCGGGCAAGGAGACCCAGTACTTC. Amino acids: CASSFPGKETQYF.